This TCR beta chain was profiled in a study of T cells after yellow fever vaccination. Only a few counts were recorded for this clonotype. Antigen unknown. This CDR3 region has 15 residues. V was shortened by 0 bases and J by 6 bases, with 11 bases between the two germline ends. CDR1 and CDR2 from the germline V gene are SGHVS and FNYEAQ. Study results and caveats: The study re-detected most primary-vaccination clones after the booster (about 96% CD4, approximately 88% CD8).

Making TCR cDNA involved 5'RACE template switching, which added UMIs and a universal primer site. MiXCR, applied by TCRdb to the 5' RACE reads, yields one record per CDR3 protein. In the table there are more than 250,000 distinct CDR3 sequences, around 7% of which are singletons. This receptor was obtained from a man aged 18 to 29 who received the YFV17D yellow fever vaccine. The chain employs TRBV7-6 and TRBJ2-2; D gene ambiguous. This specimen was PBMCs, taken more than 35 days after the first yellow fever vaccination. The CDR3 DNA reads TGTGCCAGCAGCTTAGCGTCTTCGATCGCCGGGGAGCTGTTTTTT. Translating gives CASSLASSIAGELFF.